This record covers a single T cell receptor beta chain. No antigen is known for it. V was pared by 10 bases and J by 3 bases, with 20 bases of the junction left unmatched. The CDR3 runs to 19 residues. The sample comes from a study of T-cell reconstitution after alpha-beta-depleted transplantation in children. Study-level findings and limits: T-cell counts and diversity at one year post-transplant came mainly from newly produced T cells. Recipient T cells and thymic progenitors that survived were the source of the high TCRbeta diversity seen at day 60 in some patients. About two months after transplant, alpha-beta T cells reportedly came from several hundred expanded graft clones.

For TCRbeta, the library was prepared with unique molecular identifiers. TCRdb ran MiXCR on the PCR reads and lists one entry per CDR3 protein. The data contain 530,000 or so distinct CDR3 sequences, over 20% of them singletons. The TCR originated in a boy younger than two with Wiskott-Aldrich syndrome, due to receive a stem cell transplant. This chain uses TRBV12-3 or TRBV12-4 with TRBJ2-3, with 12 bases identical to TRBD2. Source: PBMCs, taken before TCRalphabeta/CD19-depleted stem cell transplant. The CDR3 DNA sequence: TGTGCCATCTGTTTATGGCCCCTACTAGCGGGAGGTGGGACAGATACGCAGTATTTT. Translating gives CAICLWPLLAGGGTDTQYF.